Shown below are 5 T cell receptor beta chains from a single sample sequenced in a study of blood T cell repertoires in COVID-19. Sequenced by immunoSEQ multiplex PCR; TCRdb stores in-frame clones only, minus some. The table has some 200,000 clones, around 85% seen once; the top ten hold roughly 11%. The specimen was peripheral blood. All receptors derive from a woman aged 55-69 years with COVID-19, enrolled during active disease.

The V gene is TRBV4-1, the J gene TRBJ1-2; tentatively, D is TRBD1 (6 bases). CDR3 length: 13 residues. CDR1 and CDR2 (germline): MGHRA, YSYEKL. V was clipped by 0 bases and J by 8 bases, with 10 bases between them. CDR3 sequence: CASSQEQGVGYTF. The CDR3, as DNA: TGCGCCAGCAGCCAAGAACAGGGTGTGGGCTACACCTTC.

CDR3 amino acids: CASSFWDRGGDNQPQHF. The CDR3 DNA follows: TGTGCCAGCAGTTTTTGGGACAGGGGAGGGGACAATCAGCCCCAGCATTTT. The chain couples TRBV28 to TRBJ1-5; 10 nucleotides agree with TRBD1. The junction had 8 bases not matched to a gene; V was cut back by 3 bases and J by 3 bases. From germline, CDR1 is MDHEN and CDR2 SYDVKM. The CDR3 is 17 residues long.

The chain recombines TRBV9 with TRBJ2-5, with 11 bases fitting TRBD1. J was trimmed by 4 bases and V by 4 bases; bases with no gene match: 6. This CDR3 is 15 amino acids long. CDR1 and CDR2 (germline): SGDLS, YYNGEE. The CDR3 loop reads CASSIRDRGIETQYF. In DNA, the CDR3 is TGTGCCAGCAGCATCCGGGACAGGGGGATAGAGACCCAGTACTTC. Full variable domain (outside the CDR3, taken from reference TRBV9 and TRBJ2-5): DSGVTQTPKHLITATGQRVTLRCSPRSGDLSVYWYQQSLDQGLQFLIQYYNGEERAKGNILERFSAQQFPDLHSELNLSSLELGDSALYFCASSIRDRGIETQYFGPGTRLLVL.

The chain recombines TRBV7-6 with TRBJ2-5; 7 bases fit TRBD1. Germline assignment: CDR1 SGHVS and CDR2 FNYEAQ. The CDR3 has 14 amino acids. The J segment lost 3 bases and the V segment lost 5 bases, leaving 6 bases of the junction unmatched. The DNA for the CDR3 is TGTGCCAGCAGCCCTACCGGGACAGAAGAGACCCAGTACTTC. It specifies CASSPTGTEETQYF.

The V call is TRBV30, the J call TRBJ2-3; maybe TRBD1 (6 bases). The germline V and J ends were trimmed by 2 bases and 3 bases, with 12 bases remaining between them. The CDR3 is 14 amino acids. Germline lookup yields CDR1 GTSNPN and CDR2 SVGIG (reference sequence). CDR3 sequence: CAWSRARGTDTQYF. The CDR3 DNA reads TGTGCCTGGAGTAGGGCTAGGGGGACAGATACGCAGTATTTT.